The sequence of this T cell receptor beta chain was determined in a study of long-term antiretroviral therapy in people with HIV (dated by TCRdb to between 2020 and 2023). At the level of the whole study: The earliest samples were collected roughly a decade before the 2015 WHO recommendation for immediate ART, at a time when ART was usually postponed until CD4 counts fell. No cross-contamination during QIAcube processing was seen in test extractions of a monoclonal T-cell line run alongside around 30 polyclonal samples. This retrospective serial study examined whether starting ART and sustained HIV suppression were associated with changes in the composition and diversity of the TRB repertoire in peripheral blood. Of the roughly 30 participants with HIV, some 12 were female. A total of around 190 cryopreserved PBMC samples came from 25 to 35 adults with confirmed HIV infection and were collected serially over a mean of approximately 6 years (range 1-12).

Of note for this clone: The antigen this receptor binds is unknown. The input lacks base qualities; no much larger clone sits a single base away.

The junction shows trimming of 5 bases on V and 2 bases on J, plus 17 bases between the germline ends. CDR1 and CDR2 are read off the germline V gene as SGHTA and FQGNSA. The CDR3 runs 16 amino acids, cysteine and phenylalanine included. The retained sequence is limited to the CDR3, 48 bases, with the frame set at the first base. Inclusion was restricted to participants for whom at least one PBMC sample before ART initiation and at least two post-ART samples were available. Treatment was received in the United States of America by all participants with HIV. Before DNA extraction, cryopreserved samples of roughly 0.9-11 million PBMC were thawed and washed. At the time of the earliest PBMC sample for each participant with HIV, ages ranged from roughly 23 to 60 years. PBMC samples were contributed by each participant from 1-4 timepoints before ART initiation and 2-8 timepoints after ART initiation, with a median of 7 samples. For every participant, serial HIV viral load, CD4+ T-cell count, ART history and demographic data were obtained. A Qiagen kit on a QIAcube was used to extract genomic DNA from unsorted PBMC, with samples processed in batches of 12.

Sequencing of the TRB variable region was done with the immunoSEQ hsTCRB v3.0 assay at survey level resolution. TRB sequencing targeted a depth of about 40,000-55,000 T-cell genomes per sample. TRB libraries were pooled and sequenced on an Illumina MiSeq using a v3 150-cycle kit. The authors processed their data as follows. Analysis of repertoires was carried out in R inside a reproducible Nextflow workflow spanning QC, data transformation and analysis. LymphoSeq2, an R package for exploring AIRR-Seq data, was used to implement custom analyses. A handful of samples that produced fewer than 5000 total TRB sequences were removed, so approximately 170 HIV repertoires were analyzed. Among the roughly 190 retained HIV repertoires, approximately 61 were collected before ART initiation and 120 to 140 after ART initiation. Each repertoire was downsampled to 5000 TRB nucleotide sequences, and summary statistics were averaged across 100 downsampling iterations. TRB sequences were retained for analysis only if CDR3 regions of at least seven amino acids were present. Diversity was measured with a Shannon entropy-derived clonality score and the Gini coefficient. In repertoire networks, the top 5000 CDR3 amino acid sequences were linked whenever an edit distance of one separated two sequences. GLIPH2 predicted antigen specificity groups and MHC restriction for TRB CDR3 amino acid sequences. To flag known associations with CMV, EBV, HIV or tissue antigens, CDR3 amino acid sequences were compared against VDJdb and McPAS-TCR. Pre-ART, post-ART and control groups were compared with Wilcoxon signed-rank tests and Holm-Bonferroni correction. TCRdb's version of the immuneACCESS table is confined to in-frame rearrangements and falls short of the full clone set. An unresolved V gene accounts for under half of the shortfall where checked; the remainder is of unknown origin. V and J calls and clone size are given by that table; D and trimming were obtained from the DNA. The sample table shows under 30,000 clones, and about 79% are seen once. The ten largest clones capture around 5.1% of the sample.

The full study reports these points: The samples span the years 2004 to 2017, and the ART regimens used may be less effective than current regimens. ART initiation was associated with a significant increase in TRB diversity, but diversity stayed significantly below transplant donor controls even after long-term ART. Because pre-ART samples had limited cell numbers, unsorted PBMC were profiled rather than sorted CD4+ and CD8+ T cells. No data were available on ART adherence, viral resistance or therapy changes, limiting inferences about post-ART repertoire changes. Since PBMC availability was limited, sequencing covered only the TCR beta chain, with no alpha chain pairing. Expanded TRB clones identified before ART initiation dominated the repertoire at all time points, although this dominance fluctuated and declined in many PLHIV after ART. Compared with controls, HIV repertoires had narrower CDR3 length ranges, and the network structure pointed to an antigen-experienced repertoire that shifted only slightly toward naive after ART.

The receptor was isolated from a man aged 30 to 39 with HIV. The chain uses TRBV7-2 and TRBJ2-3; confidence is insufficient to name the D gene. The sample in question was unsorted PBMCs, obtained 0.7 years before starting antiretroviral therapy. CDR3 region: CASSPPTPISTDTQYF. The nucleotide sequence reads as follows: TGTGCCAGCAGCCCACCTACCCCAATCTCCACAGATACGCAGTATTTT.